Shown below are 2 T cell receptor beta chains from a single sample sequenced in a study of regulatory and conventional T cells in RAG deficiency. Produced via immunoSEQ multiplex PCR; TCRdb's table is partial and in-frame only. The top ten clones hold roughly 0.76% of a sample with around 20,000 clones, about 92% of them seen once. Conventional CD4+ T cells were sorted from blood as CD25-low CD127-high cells. The data also belong to a second study, concerning regulatory T cells. Per that paper: The PCR used 52 TRBV and 13 TRBJ primers.

Sequences were obtained from CD4+ T cells sorted from blood. The origin of the receptors is a human donor in good health.

The genes are TRBV7-2 and TRBJ1-2; D unresolved. The CDR3 length is 13 residues. Trimming took off 1 base at V and 7 bases at J, with 10 bases between the two ends. Germline loops: CDR1 SGHTA, CDR2 FQGNSA. The CDR3 protein is CASSLDSVGGYTF. The CDR3 DNA follows: TGTGCCAGCAGCTTAGATAGTGTCGGTGGCTACACCTTC.

This sequence joins TRBV19 and TRBJ1-4; no clear D gene. Trimming removed 4 bases from V and 2 bases from J, with 17 bases in between. The length of the CDR3 is 17 residues. CDR1 is LNHDA and CDR2 is SQIVND in the germline V gene (reference sequence). The CDR3 spells CASSTSPWGRTNEKLFF. The CDR3 DNA is TGTGCCAGTAGTACCTCTCCGTGGGGTCGTACTAATGAAAAACTGTTTTTT. Based on the CDR3 plus reference TRBV19 and TRBJ1-4, the full variable domain is DGGITQSPKYLFRKEGQNVTLSCEQNLNHDAMYWYRQDPGQGLRLIYYSQIVNDFQKGDIAEGYSVSREKKESFPLTVTSAQKNPTAFYLCASSTSPWGRTNEKLFFGSGTQLSVL.